The 9 T cell receptor beta chains presented below share a single source sample, sequenced in a study of Graves' ophthalmopathy and Graves' hyperthyroidism. Amplification targeted the TCR beta CDR3 regions, with RNA transcripts as the source material. A first-round RT-PCR used HTBI primers, followed by a second-round multiplex PCR. TCRdb reprocessed the multiplex PCR reads via MiXCR and lists one record per CDR3 protein. This table holds roughly 170,000 distinct CDR3 sequences, 35% to 50% found once. The sample comprised peripheral blood. These receptors were taken from a man aged 30 to 39 with Graves' ophthalmopathy.

The chain carries TRBV6-1 and TRBJ2-7; D is undetermined. The V and J ends lost 3 bases and 3 bases respectively, with 12 bases between them. CDR1 is MNHNS and CDR2 is SASEGT in the germline V gene. The CDR3 length is 14 residues. The CDR3 bases are TGTGCCAGCAGTGATGTGAACACATACTACGAGCAGTACTTC. It specifies CASSDVNTYYEQYF.

This clonotype appeared many times. The CDR3 sequence: CASSSPWTGLGGYTF. The CDR3 DNA is TGTGCCAGCAGCTCCCCTTGGACAGGGCTGGGTGGCTACACCTTC. The gene calls are TRBV7-3 and TRBJ1-2, with 8 bases that match TRBD1. The CDR3 has 15 residues. Germline loops: CDR1 SGHTA, CDR2 FQGTGA. The V and J ends lost 4 bases and 7 bases, in that order; junction bases with no gene match: 11.

This clonotype was recorded at least ten times. The CDR3 region is CASSLKVGPSTEAFF. CDR3 nucleotide sequence: TGCGCCAGCAGCCTAAAGGTAGGACCCTCCACTGAAGCTTTCTTT. The chain combines TRBV5-1 with TRBJ1-1; D gene unclear. The germline gives CDR1 SGHRS, CDR2 YFSETQ. This CDR3 has 15 residues. Trimming left V 4 bases short and J 4 bases short, with 17 bases between.

This clonotype was seen at least ten times. The chain employs TRBV30 and TRBJ2-7; D is unclear. The CDR3 is 14 amino acids. Trimming pared 0 bases from V and 4 bases from J, leaving 13 bases between. The germline V gene has CDR1 GTSNPN and CDR2 SVGIG (reference sequence). The CDR3, as DNA: TGTGCCTGGAGTGTACCAGGAAACTTATACGAGCAGTACTTC. This sequence encodes CAWSVPGNLYEQYF. Complete variable domain (other parts from reference TRBV30 and TRBJ2-7): SQTIHQWPATLVQPVGSPLSLECTVEGTSNPNLYWYRQAAGRGLQLLFYSVGIGQISSEVPQNLSASRPQDRQFILSSKKLLLSDSGFYLCAWSVPGNLYEQYFGPGTRLTVT.

The chain combines TRBV6-5 with TRBJ1-1, with D uncertain. The CDR3 runs to 15 residues. Between the trimmed V and J ends, which lost 0 bases and 3 bases, there was a span of 11 bases. The V gene's germline CDR1 is MNHEY and CDR2 SVGAGI. CDR3 coding DNA: TGTGCCAGCAGTTACTCGTCCAGGCGGGACACTGAAGCTTTCTTT. This gives the protein CASSYSSRRDTEAFF.

This clonotype was found many times. This chain connects TRBV6-2 or TRBV6-3 to TRBJ2-7; maybe TRBD1 (5 bases). From germline, CDR1 is MNHEY and CDR2 SVGEGT. The V end lost 2 bases, the J end lost 0 bases, and 11 bases lay between the germline ends. There are 15 residues in the CDR3. The DNA for the CDR3 is TGTGCCAGCAGTTACAGGGGCTGGAGCTCCTACGAGCAGTACTTC. Translated, it gives CASSYRGWSSYEQYF.

This clonotype was detected many times. The chain recombines TRBV20-1 with TRBJ2-7; the D gene is possibly TRBD2 (5 bases). Germline lookup yields CDR1 DFQATT and CDR2 SNEGSKA (reference sequence). The CDR3 runs 14 residues. V was pared by 1 base and J by 0 bases, with 10 bases between. The CDR3 protein is CSARGGPASYEQYF. CDR3 DNA: TGCAGTGCTAGAGGCGGGCCGGCCTCCTACGAGCAGTACTTC.

The V and J genes are TRBV6-2 or TRBV6-3 and TRBJ2-7; the match to TRBD1 covers 9 bases. CDR1 is MNHEY and CDR2 is SVGEGT in the germline V gene. CDR3 size: 16 residues. Trimming removed 4 bases from V and 3 bases from J; junction bases left unmatched: 10. The CDR3 nucleotides read TGTGCCAGCAGTTTCCCGGGACAGGGATTAAGCTACGAGCAGTACTTC. Amino acids: CASSFPGQGLSYEQYF.

At least ten counts were recorded for this clonotype. The rearrangement links TRBV30 to TRBJ1-5, with a tentative D call TRBD1 (6 bases). CDR1 GTSNPN and CDR2 SVGIG come from the germline V gene (reference sequence). The CDR3 covers 15 residues. The V end was cut by 1 base, the J end by 4 bases, with 14 bases between. As DNA, the CDR3 is TGTGCCTGGAGTGGCCGGGACAAGCCTAATCAGCCCCAGCATTTT. Translation gives CAWSGRDKPNQPQHF.